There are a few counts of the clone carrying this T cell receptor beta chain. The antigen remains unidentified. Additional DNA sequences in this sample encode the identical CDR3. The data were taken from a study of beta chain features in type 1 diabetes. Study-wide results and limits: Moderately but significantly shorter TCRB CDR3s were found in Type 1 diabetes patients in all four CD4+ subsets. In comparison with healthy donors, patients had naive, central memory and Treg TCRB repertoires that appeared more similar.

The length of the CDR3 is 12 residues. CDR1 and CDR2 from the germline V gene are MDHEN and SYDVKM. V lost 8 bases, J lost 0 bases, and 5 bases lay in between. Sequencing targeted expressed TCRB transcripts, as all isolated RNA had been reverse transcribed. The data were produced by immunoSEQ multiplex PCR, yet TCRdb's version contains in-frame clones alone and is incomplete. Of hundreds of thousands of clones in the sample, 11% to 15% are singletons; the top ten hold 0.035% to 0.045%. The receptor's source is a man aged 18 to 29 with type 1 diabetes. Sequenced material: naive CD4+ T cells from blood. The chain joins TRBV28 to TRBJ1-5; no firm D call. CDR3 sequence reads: CASRDSNQPQHF. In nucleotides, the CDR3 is TGTGCCAGCCGGGATAGCAATCAGCCCCAGCATTTT.